The sequence of this TCR beta chain was determined in a study of beta chain features in type 1 diabetes. Every isolated RNA sample was fully reverse transcribed, so sequencing captured expressed TCRB transcripts. Libraries were prepared by immunoSEQ multiplex PCR; TCRdb keeps only in-frame clonotypes and omits some of them. Of about 320,000 clones in the sample, 12% to 15% were seen once. This clone was seen only a few times. Its antigen is currently unknown. CDR3 length equals 13 residues. With 1 base removed from V and 8 bases from J, the gap between germline ends came to 11 bases. Per the germline V gene, CDR1 is SEHNR and CDR2 is FQNEAQ (reference sequence). Study-wide points: Reduced insertions and increased deletions marked VDJ junctions in type 1 diabetes patients.

This chain joins TRBV7-9 and TRBJ1-2; D is possibly TRBD1 (5 bases). This TCR came from a man aged 25-45 years in good health. Material for sequencing was central memory CD4+ T cells from blood. Here the CDR3 DNA reads TGTGCCAGCAGCTTAGTGGGGCCTGGAGGCTACACCTTC. Amino acids: CASSLVGPGGYTF.